A single sample is the source of the 19 T cell receptor beta chains below, sequenced in a study of T cells in Graves' hyperthyroidism and ophthalmopathy. Amplification yielded TCR beta CDR3 regions, with RNA transcripts as the source. The HTBI primer set served for first-round RT-PCR of the TCR CDR3. TCRdb fed the multiplex PCR reads into MiXCR, producing one record per CDR3 protein. The table lists about 400,000 distinct CDR3 sequences, about 14% of them singletons. The source material was blood. The receptors here all came from a middle-aged man with Graves' ophthalmopathy.

The chain employs TRBV12-5 and TRBJ2-7; tentative D call: TRBD1 (6 bases). This CDR3 is built from 17 residues. CDR1 LGHNT and CDR2 FRNRAP come from the germline V gene. V was trimmed by 3 bases and J by 0 bases, leaving 18 bases between them. CDR3 sequence: CASGLFFGDRSSYEQYF. The CDR3 bases are TGTGCTAGTGGTTTATTTTTCGGAGACAGGAGCTCCTACGAGCAGTACTTC.

This clonotype came up a few times. The genes are TRBV29-1 and TRBJ1-2; D perhaps matches TRBD1 (5 bases). Trimming took 4 bases from V and 5 from J, leaving 11 bases between them. Germline lookup yields CDR1 SQVTM and CDR2 ANQGSEA. CDR3 size: 12 residues. In DNA form, the CDR3 reads TGCAGCGTTGTAGGACAAAAATATGGCTACACCTTC. It specifies CSVVGQKYGYTF.

The chain uses TRBV12-3 or TRBV12-4 and TRBJ2-2, with D possibly TRBD2 on 6 matching bases. V was cut by 2 bases and J by 4 bases, with 8 bases left in between. The CDR3 runs to 14 residues. CDR3 in amino acids: CASSLSGGTGELFF. Here the CDR3 DNA reads TGTGCCAGCAGTTTATCCGGGGGCACCGGGGAGCTGTTTTTT.

This clonotype has only a few counts. The chain has TRBV5-1 and TRBJ2-6; the D is unclear. This CDR3 has 18 residues. Per the germline V gene, CDR1 is SGHRS and CDR2 is YFSETQ. Trimming cost V 4 bases and J 0 bases, with 17 bases left between them. The CDR3 coding sequence is TGCGCCAGCAGCCCGGATGGATACCCCAACTCTGGGGCCAACGTCCTGACTTTC. Translated: CASSPDGYPNSGANVLTF.

Only a few counts were recorded for this clonotype. J is TRBJ2-3 and V is TRBV10-3; 8 positions agree with TRBD2. V lost 11 bases, J lost 3 bases, and 16 bases stayed unmatched. Germline V gene sequence: CDR1 ENHRY, CDR2 SYGVKD. The CDR3 runs 16 residues. This CDR3 is CAYSGASGSITDTQYF. The CDR3 nucleotides are TGTGCCTACTCAGGGGCAAGCGGGAGTATTACAGATACGCAGTATTTT.

This clonotype has a count of ten or more. The chain couples TRBV5-1 to TRBJ2-3; a possible D gene is TRBD2 (7 bases). There are 16 residues in the CDR3. Looked up from germline, CDR1 is SGHRS and CDR2 is YFSETQ. The germline V and J ends were trimmed by 6 bases and 0 bases, with 17 bases remaining between them. CDR3 sequence reads: CASTGGGRASTDTQYF. The DNA for the CDR3 is TGCGCCAGCACCGGAGGGGGGAGGGCTAGCACAGATACGCAGTATTTT.

This clonotype occurred many times. The chain is built from TRBV29-1 and TRBJ2-3, with 13 nucleotides matching TRBD2. Germline trimming cut 2 bases from V and 7 bases from J; bases unmatched to any gene: 6. The CDR3 spans 15 residues. The V gene's germline CDR1 is SQVTM and CDR2 ANQGSEA. For the CDR3, the DNA is TGCAGCGTTGAAAAGACTAGCGGGAGGAGAAATACGCAGTATTTT. Its translation is CSVEKTSGRRNTQYF.

There are a few counts of this clonotype. CDR3 protein: CSANGQAFGEQYF. The CDR3 nucleotides read TGCAGTGCTAACGGACAGGCTTTTGGGGAGCAGTACTTC. This chain connects TRBV20-1 to TRBJ2-7; 7 nucleotides line up with TRBD1. V lost 4 bases and J lost 7; bases outside the gene matches: 10. Germline V gene lookup returns CDR1 DFQATT and CDR2 SNEGSKA (reference sequence). There are 13 residues in the CDR3.

The chain has TRBV2 and TRBJ2-5; D might be TRBD1 or TRBD2, each matching 5 bases. Germline V gene lookup returns CDR1 SNHLY and CDR2 FYNNEI. The CDR3 sequence is 13 residues long. Trimming cost V 8 bases and J 5 bases, with 15 bases left between them. The CDR3 bases are TGTGCCAGCCAGATTCACGGGACGGAGACCCAGTACTTC. The encoded protein is CASQIHGTETQYF.

Concerning this clonotype itself: Possible read error: a much larger clone is one base away. The V and J genes are TRBV6-2 or TRBV6-3 and TRBJ2-1, with 12 bases fitting TRBD2. CDR1 is MNHEY, CDR2 SVGEGT, per germline. The CDR3 sequence is 17 residues long. V gave up 5 bases and J gave up 4 bases; unmatched junction bases: 9. The CDR3 reads CASSTQTSGRQYNEQFF. Here the CDR3 DNA reads TGTGCCAGCAGTACCCAGACTAGCGGGAGACAGTACAATGAGCAGTTCTTC.

In its sample, this clonotype was seen many times. The V and J genes are TRBV7-2 and TRBJ2-7; perhaps TRBD2 as D (5 bases). The CDR3 is 14 amino acids. V was shortened by 1 base and J by 2 bases, with 9 bases between the two germline ends. Germline assignment: CDR1 SGHTA and CDR2 FQGNSA. CDR3 residues: CASSLVEGTYEQYF. The CDR3 coding sequence is TGTGCCAGCAGCTTAGTAGAGGGAACCTACGAGCAGTACTTC.

CDR3 in DNA: TGTGCCAGCTCACCAAAACAGGGGGCTGTGTCACCCCTCCACTTT. Encoded protein: CASSPKQGAVSPLHF. This rearrangement joins TRBV18 to TRBJ1-6, with 9 bases fitting TRBD1. With V trimmed by 2 bases and J by 10 bases, 6 bases remained unmatched. Germline lookup yields CDR1 KGHSH and CDR2 LQKENI. The CDR3 is 15 residues long.

This clonotype was seen repeatedly, ten times or more. The V gene is TRBV2, the J gene TRBJ2-7; 9 bases map to TRBD1. CDR3 size: 14 residues. Germline CDR1 reads SNHLY; CDR2 reads FYNNEI. The junction had 4 bases not matched to a gene; V was cut back by 4 bases and J by 3 bases. Written as DNA, the CDR3 is TGTGCCAGCAGTGTGACAGGGGGTGGCTACGAGCAGTACTTC. Translated, it gives CASSVTGGGYEQYF. Together with reference TRBV2 and TRBJ2-7, the CDR3 gives the full variable domain: EPEVTQTPSHQVTQMGQEVILRCVPISNHLYFYWYRQILGQKVEFLVSFYNNEISEKSEIFDDQFSVERPDGSNFTLKIRSTKLEDSAMYFCASSVTGGGYEQYFGPGTRLTVT.

Concerning this clonotype itself: This may stem from a read error, because a much larger clone lies one nucleotide away. This chain links TRBV29-1 with TRBJ2-5, with TRBD2 matching 12 bases. Looked up from germline, CDR1 is SQVTM and CDR2 is ANQGSEA. The CDR3 runs 14 residues. CDR3 in amino acids: CSAEGLAGQETQYF. The DNA of the CDR3 is TGCAGCGCTGAAGGACTAGCGGGACAAGAGACCCAGTACTTC. Variable domain in full (rest from reference TRBV29-1 and TRBJ2-5): SAVISQKPSRDICQRGTSLTIQCQVDSQVTMMFWYRQQPGQSLTLIATANQGSEATYESGFVIDKFPISRPNLTFSTLTVSNMSPEDSSIYLCSAEGLAGQETQYFGPGTRLLVL.

This chain connects TRBV18 to TRBJ1-2, with a weak D call TRBD1 (6 bases). The CDR3 totals 14 residues. From germline, CDR1 is KGHSH and CDR2 LQKENI. V dropped 6 bases and J dropped 4 bases, with 15 bases sitting between them. CDR3 amino acids: CASSSRQDFYGYTF. As DNA, the CDR3 is TGTGCCAGCTCTAGCCGACAGGACTTCTATGGCTACACCTTC.

Concerning this clonotype itself: Mismatch with germline at one junction end may stem from a read error. The genes are TRBV9 and TRBJ1-3; 10 bases match TRBD1. Germline V gene data show CDR1 as SGDLS and CDR2 as YYNGEE. This CDR3 region has 15 residues. CDR3 sequence reads: CAGSVGQGGGNTIYF. For the CDR3, the DNA is TGTGCCGGCAGCGTTGGACAGGGGGGGGGAAACACCATATATTTT.

The V call is TRBV19, the J call TRBJ1-1, with D tentatively TRBD1 (5 bases). The CDR3 sequence is 14 residues long. Germline V gives CDR1 LNHDA, CDR2 SQIVND (reference sequence). The germline V and J ends were trimmed by 5 bases and 5 bases, with 15 bases remaining between them. CDR3: CASSQGTSRTEAFF. Written as DNA, the CDR3 is TGTGCCAGTAGTCAAGGGACTTCGAGAACTGAAGCTTTCTTT.

This clonotype was found many times. This chain uses TRBV11-3 with TRBJ2-1; D unresolved. Per germline, CDR1 SGHNT and CDR2 YENEEA. This CDR3 region has 13 residues. V gave up 0 bases and J gave up 6 bases, with 6 bases separating them. The CDR3 coding sequence is TGTGCCAGCAGCTTAGATAGCCTCAATGAGCAGTTCTTC. Encoded protein: CASSLDSLNEQFF.

This clonotype was picked up many times. The chain employs TRBV28 and TRBJ1-5; a weak D match, TRBD1 (6 bases). In germline, CDR1 is MDHEN, CDR2 SYDVKM. Trimming left V 2 bases short and J 3 bases short, with 14 bases between. CDR3 size: 16 residues. The CDR3 region has the DNA TGTGCCAGCAGTTTACGGGGGCGCGGCGCCAATCAGCCCCAGCATTTT. It specifies CASSLRGRGANQPQHF.